The rows below give T cell receptor beta chains drawn from one sample of a study of response to subunit inactivated influenza vaccine. Via MiXCR, TCRdb re-called the RT-PCR reads, giving one row per CDR3 protein. The sample lists about 520,000 distinct CDR3 sequences, roughly 7.9% occurring once. The specimen comprised PBMCs from blood, sampled around 25 months after vaccination. The receptors originated from a man in his fifties or sixties who received an inactivated influenza vaccine. CDR3s include the opening cysteine and the closing phenylalanine or tryptophan. Each record gives: D gene, CDR3 length, V gene, clone size, CDR3 protein. D genes are given only for firm matches. Rows may omit the clone size; those that give it use once, few, many or a size class.

d_gene: TRBD1; len: 15; v_gene: TRBV20-1; abundance: .; CDR3aa: CSASVLGQGNEKLFF
d_gene: TRBD2; len: 15; v_gene: TRBV10-3; abundance: .; CDR3aa: CAISETSLAGDTQYF
d_gene: TRBD2; len: 15; v_gene: TRBV20-1; abundance: few; CDR3aa: CSARDGSGGTNEQFF
d_gene: .; len: 15; v_gene: TRBV7-3; abundance: .; CDR3aa: CASSPLGARVYGYTF
d_gene: .; len: 13; v_gene: TRBV20-1; abundance: few; CDR3aa: CSARFQGGGELFF
d_gene: .; len: 14; v_gene: TRBV10-3; abundance: few; CDR3aa: CAISDGHSNQPQHF
d_gene: TRBD1; len: 16; v_gene: TRBV6-1; abundance: .; CDR3aa: CASRGQGGKNTGELFF
d_gene: TRBD2; len: 13; v_gene: TRBV6-2/TRBV6-3; abundance: few; CDR3aa: CASILSGGNEQFF
d_gene: .; len: 13; v_gene: TRBV5-5; abundance: .; CDR3aa: CASSLAPTQDGHF
d_gene: .; len: 13; v_gene: TRBV5-1; abundance: few; CDR3aa: CASSSVPGAGYTF
d_gene: .; len: 12; v_gene: TRBV20-1; abundance: .; CDR3aa: CSASSMGNEAFF
d_gene: TRBD1; len: 13; v_gene: TRBV6-6; abundance: many; CDR3aa: CASSGQGHQPQHF
d_gene: TRBD1; len: 15; v_gene: TRBV29-1; abundance: .; CDR3aa: CSVVGTGGFGTEAFF
d_gene: TRBD2; len: 18; v_gene: TRBV4-3; abundance: few; CDR3aa: CASSQGTLAGVITDEQFF
d_gene: .; len: 14; v_gene: TRBV5-6; abundance: few; CDR3aa: CASSLQGAGYEQYF
d_gene: .; len: 13; v_gene: TRBV4-1; abundance: many; CDR3aa: CASSPPGLSPLHF
d_gene: .; len: 13; v_gene: TRBV7-2; abundance: many; CDR3aa: CASSLQVFDEQYF
d_gene: .; len: 11; v_gene: TRBV3-1; abundance: few; CDR3aa: CASSQVDIQYF
d_gene: .; len: 16; v_gene: TRBV24-1; abundance: .; CDR3aa: CATSDFHSGAGNEQFF
d_gene: .; len: 12; v_gene: TRBV5-1; abundance: .; CDR3aa: CASSGQEETQYF
d_gene: TRBD1; len: 15; v_gene: TRBV7-2; abundance: many; CDR3aa: CASSPTRTGGSEQYF
d_gene: TRBD1; len: 12; v_gene: TRBV29-1; abundance: few; CDR3aa: CSAWTGKETQYF
d_gene: TRBD2; len: 14; v_gene: TRBV20-1; abundance: few; CDR3aa: CSAKTSGGGSKQYF
d_gene: .; len: 14; v_gene: TRBV12-3/TRBV12-4; abundance: .; CDR3aa: CASSFSGLQETQYF
d_gene: .; len: 14; v_gene: TRBV4-2; abundance: few; CDR3aa: CASSQDGHTGELFF
d_gene: .; len: 13; v_gene: TRBV20-1; abundance: many; CDR3aa: CSPMGGLNTEAFF
d_gene: TRBD2; len: 15; v_gene: TRBV12-3/TRBV12-4; abundance: few; CDR3aa: CASSDSGRSTDTQYF
d_gene: TRBD2; len: 14; v_gene: TRBV7-2; abundance: many; CDR3aa: CASSLSGGYNEQFF
d_gene: .; len: 15; v_gene: TRBV12-3/TRBV12-4; abundance: many; CDR3aa: CASSLLTGRQETQYF
d_gene: TRBD2; len: 19; v_gene: TRBV12-3/TRBV12-4; abundance: .; CDR3aa: CACSLAALVHGRTGGTQYF
d_gene: .; len: 13; v_gene: TRBV11-3; abundance: many; CDR3aa: CASSLSRGIGYTF
d_gene: .; len: 13; v_gene: TRBV6-1; abundance: .; CDR3aa: CASRESAADTQYF
d_gene: .; len: 17; v_gene: TRBV5-6; abundance: few; CDR3aa: CASSLGIVVSRETEAFF